This paragraph covers one T cell receptor (beta chain) sequence. Its antigen is unknown. Germline V lookup: CDR1 SGHRS, CDR2 YFSETQ. V was cut by 6 bases and J by 6 bases, with 15 bases left in between. CDR3 length: 13 amino acids. This record comes from a study of post-analysis software for immune sequencing data. Study-level results: Roughly five TRBV segments, including TRBV5-6, TRBV5-1 and TRBV20-1, were more frequent in patients than controls.

TCR beta cDNA libraries included unique molecular identifiers. TCRdb re-called the PCR reads with MiXCR, one entry per CDR3 protein. Among some 690,000 distinct CDR3 sequences listed, about 27% were seen once. This chain links TRBV5-1 with TRBJ1-2; D is ambiguous. The sequencing input was blood. The clonotype comes from a girl under 18 with multiple sclerosis. CDR3 in amino acids: CASTRGIFDGYTF. CDR3 coding DNA: TGCGCCAGCACCCGAGGGATTTTCGATGGCTACACCTTC.